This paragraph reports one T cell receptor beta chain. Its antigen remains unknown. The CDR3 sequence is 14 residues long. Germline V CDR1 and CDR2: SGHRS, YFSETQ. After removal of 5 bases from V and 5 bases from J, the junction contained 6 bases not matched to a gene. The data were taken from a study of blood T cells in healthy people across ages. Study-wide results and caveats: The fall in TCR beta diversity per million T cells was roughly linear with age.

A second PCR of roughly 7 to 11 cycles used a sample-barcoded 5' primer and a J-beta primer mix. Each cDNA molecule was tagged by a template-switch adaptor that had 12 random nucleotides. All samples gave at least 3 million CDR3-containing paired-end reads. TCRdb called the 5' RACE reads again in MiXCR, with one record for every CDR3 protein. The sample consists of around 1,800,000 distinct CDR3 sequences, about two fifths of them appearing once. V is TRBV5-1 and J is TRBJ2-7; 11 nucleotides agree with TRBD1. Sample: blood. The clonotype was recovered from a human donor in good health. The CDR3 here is CASRTGQGEHEQYF. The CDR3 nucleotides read TGCGCCAGCAGGACGGGACAGGGGGAGCACGAGCAGTACTTC.